This T cell receptor (beta chain) comes out of a study of T cell responses to AZD1222 COVID-19 vaccine. CDR3 length: 16 residues. Germline V gene lookup returns CDR1 MNHEY and CDR2 SMNVEV (reference sequence). Trimming left V 4 bases short and J 4 bases short, with 19 bases between. Method: immunoSEQ multiplex PCR; TCRdb's copy keeps in-frame clones and lacks some. The table has 90,000 to 120,000 clones, more than 90% seen once. The chain employs TRBV27 and TRBJ2-5; D is perhaps TRBD2 (6 bases). The sequence was collected from an adult in good health. Specimen: peripheral blood, collected on day 0 of AZD1222 vaccination. The CDR3 DNA is TGTGCCAGCAGTTCCCGGGAGTCCGAGGTAGGAGAGACCCAGTACTTC. Translation gives CASSSRESEVGETQYF.